This T cell receptor beta chain was sequenced in a study of blood T cell repertoires in COVID-19. Background on the study: Spain, Italy and the United States supplied samples that represented acute and convalescent COVID-19. In each case, the material was cDNA or gDNA derived from T cells, B-cell-depleted T cells, or PBMCs.

Per the original methods: The authors estimated nucleated cell counts from reference gene primer amplification. The assay was immunoSEQ multiplex PCR, and TCRdb's table has in-frame clones only and misses some. D and trimming were read from the DNA, whereas the V and J calls and clone size are those reported in that table. The sample lists nearly 70,000 clones; approximately 88% were seen once. Germline trimming cut 6 bases from V and 5 bases from J; bases unmatched to any gene: 13. CDR1 is SEHNR, CDR2 FQNEAQ, per germline (reference sequence). The CDR3 runs 18 residues. Sequenced input: peripheral blood. The J gene is TRBJ2-7, the V gene TRBV7-9, with 16 nucleotides matching TRBD2. This clonotype was obtained from a woman in her 70s with acute or convalescent COVID-19. The CDR3 protein is CASSRYGTSGGAANEQYF. The DNA of the CDR3 is TGTGCCAGCAGTCGATACGGGACTAGCGGGGGGGCCGCTAACGAGCAGTACTTC.